Below, 20 T cell receptor beta chains from the same sample are listed, as sequenced in a study of blood T cell repertoires in COVID-19. Sequencing used immunoSEQ multiplex PCR; TCRdb keeps in-frame clones, though not all of them. The table has under 200,000 clones, more than 75% seen once. Sequenced sample: PBMCs or T cells enriched from blood (not recorded which). The receptors come from a man in his forties with acute COVID-19.

This clone has a handful of counts. The chain carries TRBV3-1 (or the pseudogene TRBV3-2) and TRBJ1-3; D gene ambiguous. Germline CDR1 is LGHDT and CDR2 is YNNKEL (reference sequence). Trimming took off 0 bases at V and 4 bases at J, with 10 bases between the two ends. The CDR3 is made up of 15 amino acids. The CDR3 nucleotides are TGTGCCAGCAGCCAAGACCTAAACGGGGGAAACACCATATATTTT. Translating gives CASSQDLNGGNTIYF.

This chain uses TRBV4-1 with TRBJ2-1, with TRBD2 matching over 8 bases. The CDR3 runs to 15 residues. Germline CDR1 is MGHRA and CDR2 is YSYEKL. V shed 3 bases, J shed 7 bases, and the junction held 8 bases outside the gene matches. CDR3 coding DNA: TGCGCCAGCAGCCAGGGACTAGGGGTCGGAAATGAGCAGTTCTTC. Translating it yields CASSQGLGVGNEQFF.

V usage is TRBV5-6 and J usage is TRBJ1-5; D might be TRBD1 (6 bases). Trimming removed 1 base from V and 4 bases from J, with 18 bases in between. CDR1 is SGHDT and CDR2 is YYEEEE in the germline V gene. This CDR3 has 17 amino acids. The CDR3 DNA reads as TGTGCCAGCAGCTTGAGGACCCCCAGGGGAGGGAATCAGCCCCAGCATTTT. The encoded protein is CASSLRTPRGGNQPQHF.

V gene TRBV30 combines with J gene TRBJ2-2, with 7 bases matching TRBD2. Germline assignment: CDR1 GTSNPN and CDR2 SVGIG (reference sequence). This CDR3 contains 16 residues. Germline trimming cut 4 bases from V and 4 bases from J; bases unmatched to any gene: 12. DNA of the CDR3: TGTGCCTGGAACTTAGTATCAGGGAGGGGCACCGGGGAGCTGTTTTTT. It is translated as CAWNLVSGRGTGELFF.

The J gene is TRBJ2-2, the V gene TRBV11-3, with D possibly matching TRBD1 (5 bases). Between the trimmed V and J ends, which lost 4 bases and 2 bases, there was a span of 11 bases. The CDR3 is made up of 15 amino acids. Germline V gives CDR1 SGHNT, CDR2 YENEEA. The DNA for the CDR3 is TGTGCCAGCAGCTCCGGTGACAGAAACACCGGGGAGCTGTTTTTT. It specifies CASSSGDRNTGELFF.

V gene TRBV2 combines with J gene TRBJ2-5, with 11 positions matching TRBD1. This CDR3 contains 14 residues. Germline V lookup: CDR1 SNHLY, CDR2 FYNNEI. Trimming took 4 bases from V and 4 from J; bases not matched to a gene: 2. The CDR3 loop is CASSAGTGGETQYF. DNA of the CDR3: TGTGCCAGCAGTGCCGGGACAGGGGGAGAGACCCAGTACTTC.

The V gene is TRBV20-1, the J gene TRBJ1-5; the D gene is possibly TRBD1 (6 bases). The CDR3 is 14 residues long. V was clipped by 3 bases and J by 2 bases, with 11 bases between them. CDR1 is DFQATT, CDR2 SNEGSKA, per germline (reference sequence). The CDR3: CSASGGGRNQPQHF. CDR3 sequence (DNA): TGCAGTGCTAGTGGGGGGGGGCGCAATCAGCCCCAGCATTTT.

The chain couples TRBV29-1 to TRBJ2-7; TRBD1 agrees at 8 bases. Germline V CDR1 and CDR2: SQVTM, ANQGSEA. There are 11 residues in the CDR3. V lost 6 bases to trimming and J lost 7 bases; unmatched junction nucleotides: 5. The CDR3 DNA sequence: TGCAGCGTAGGGGGACAGGCAGAGCAGTACTTC. It specifies CSVGGQAEQYF.

The chain carries TRBV15 and TRBJ2-7, with a weak D call TRBD2 (5 bases). This CDR3 contains 16 residues. The V gene's germline CDR1 is LNHNV and CDR2 YYDKDF (reference sequence). V shed 0 bases and J shed 6 bases, with 18 bases lying between them. CDR3 sequence (DNA): TGTGCCACCAGCAGAGATCCGCCCCCTAGCAGTGGCGAGCAGTACTTC. This gives the protein CATSRDPPPSSGEQYF. Filled out from reference TRBV15 and TRBJ2-7, the complete variable domain reads DAMVIQNPRYQVTQFGKPVTLSCSQTLNHNVMYWYQQKSSQAPKLLFHYYDKDFNNEADTPDNFQSRRPNTSFCFLDIRSPGLGDTAMYLCATSRDPPPSSGEQYFGPGTRLTVT.

This sequence joins TRBV28 and TRBJ1-2; D is unresolved. Trimming cost V 4 bases and J 0 bases, with 6 bases left between them. Germline CDR1 reads MDHEN; CDR2 reads SYDVKM. The CDR3 is 13 amino acids. Written as DNA, the CDR3 is TGTGCCAGCAGTTCACAGTCTAACTATGGCTACACCTTC. Translated, it gives CASSSQSNYGYTF.

The chain combines TRBV30 with TRBJ1-5, with 10 bases lining up with TRBD1. The CDR3 runs 16 residues. Trimming removed 5 bases from V and 4 bases from J; junction bases left unmatched: 11. The germline V gene has CDR1 GTSNPN and CDR2 SVGIG (reference sequence). The DNA for the CDR3 is TGTGCCTGGGGGACAGGGGCCGAAACTAAAAATCAGCCCCAGCATTTT. Translating gives CAWGTGAETKNQPQHF.

This clone was observed a single time. This chain joins TRBV10-1 and TRBJ2-3; 7 bases map to TRBD2. Germline CDR1 reads WNHNN; CDR2 reads SYGVQD (reference sequence). This CDR3 is 15 amino acids long. The trim removed 3 bases at V and 5 bases at J, leaving 8 bases unmatched. CDR3 amino acids: CASSESSGGRDTQYF. CDR3 coding DNA: TGCGCCAGCAGTGAATCTAGCGGAGGACGAGATACGCAGTATTTT.

This chain links TRBV28 with TRBJ1-4; no reliable D call. Trimming removed 7 bases at V and 11 bases at J, with 11 bases between. The CDR3 totals 11 residues. Germline CDR1 and CDR2: MDHEN and SYDVKM. This CDR3 is CASTSLGKLFF. The DNA of the CDR3 is TGTGCCAGCACTTCACTAGGGAAACTGTTTTTT.

The chain joins TRBV7-7 to TRBJ2-1; the D is unclear. V was pared by 1 base and J by 6 bases, with 19 bases between. This CDR3 comprises 17 residues. CDR1 and CDR2 from the germline V gene are SSHAT and FNYEAQ (reference sequence). CDR3 DNA: TGTGCCAGCAGCTTAGGAGTCGGCGCGAGAGGTGGCAATGAGCAGTTCTTC. It translates to CASSLGVGARGGNEQFF.

The V call is TRBV2, the J call TRBJ1-2; D not certain. The germline V gene has CDR1 SNHLY and CDR2 FYNNEI. This CDR3 region has 12 residues. V was pared by 3 bases and J by 2 bases, with 4 bases between. DNA of the CDR3: TGTGCCAGCAGTGAGGAGAACTATGGCTACACCTTC. Protein sequence: CASSEENYGYTF.

The chain has TRBV19 and TRBJ1-1; 9 nucleotides match TRBD1. Germline CDR1 LNHDA, CDR2 SQIVND (reference sequence). With V trimmed by 6 bases and J by 5 bases, 7 bases remained unmatched. The CDR3 is made up of 14 amino acids. The CDR3 region has the DNA TGTGCCAGTAGAAGCCCAGACAGGGGGACTGAAGCTTTCTTT. Its translation: CASRSPDRGTEAFF.

The chain uses TRBV19 and TRBJ1-5; TRBD1 matches 8 bases. V lost 6 bases and J lost 4; bases outside the gene matches: 5. This CDR3 region has 14 residues. Germline loops: CDR1 LNHDA, CDR2 SQIVND (reference sequence). This CDR3 is CASSRQGWNQPQHF. In nucleotides, the CDR3 is TGTGCCAGTAGCAGACAGGGGTGGAATCAGCCCCAGCATTTT.

This chain joins TRBV9 and TRBJ1-2; D is unclear. From germline, CDR1 is SGDLS and CDR2 YYNGEE. The CDR3 runs to 15 residues. Trimming took off 0 bases at V and 7 bases at J, with 16 bases between the two ends. CDR3 sequence reads: CASSVATGLESGYTF. CDR3 sequence (DNA): TGTGCCAGCAGCGTAGCCACGGGGTTGGAGAGTGGCTACACCTTC.

The table lists this clone with a count of one. This chain uses TRBV28 with TRBJ2-1; TRBD2 matches 10 bases. The germline V gene encodes CDR1 MDHEN and CDR2 SYDVKM. Trimming cost V 4 bases and J 6 bases; bases outside gene matches: 6. The CDR3 has 15 residues. DNA for the CDR3: TGTGCCAGCAGTTCTAGCGGGAGTCGGATCAATGAGCAGTTCTTC. Its protein is CASSSSGSRINEQFF. The whole variable domain, remainder taken from reference TRBV28 and TRBJ2-1, is DVKVTQSSRYLVKRTGEKVFLECVQDMDHENMFWYRQDPGLGLRLIYFSYDVKMKEKGDIPEGYSVSREKKERFSLILESASTNQTSMYLCASSSSGSRINEQFFGPGTRLTVL.

The chain joins TRBV4-1 to TRBJ1-5, with a weak D call TRBD1 (5 bases). The CDR3 runs to 15 residues. V was pared by 0 bases and J by 4 bases, with 10 bases between. CDR1 and CDR2 from the germline V gene are MGHRA and YSYEKL. The CDR3 reads CASSQDSRGNQPQHF. In DNA, the CDR3 is TGCGCCAGCAGCCAAGATAGTCGGGGGAATCAGCCCCAGCATTTT.